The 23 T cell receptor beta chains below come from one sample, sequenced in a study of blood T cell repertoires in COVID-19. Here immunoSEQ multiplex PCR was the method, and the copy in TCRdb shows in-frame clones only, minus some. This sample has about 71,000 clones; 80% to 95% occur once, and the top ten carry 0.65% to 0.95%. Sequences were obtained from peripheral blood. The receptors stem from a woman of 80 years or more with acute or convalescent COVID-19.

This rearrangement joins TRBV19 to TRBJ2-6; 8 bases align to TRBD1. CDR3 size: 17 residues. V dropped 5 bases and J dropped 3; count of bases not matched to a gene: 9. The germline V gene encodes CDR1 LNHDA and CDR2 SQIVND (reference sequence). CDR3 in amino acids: CASSARTGGGGANVLTF. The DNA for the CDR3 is TGTGCCAGTAGTGCCCGAACAGGGGGTGGTGGGGCCAACGTCCTGACTTTC.

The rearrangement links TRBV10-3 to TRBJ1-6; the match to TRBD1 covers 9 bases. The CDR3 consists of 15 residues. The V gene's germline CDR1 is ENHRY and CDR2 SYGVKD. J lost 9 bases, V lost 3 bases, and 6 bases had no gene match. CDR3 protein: CAISEGTGSGSPLHF. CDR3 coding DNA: TGTGCCATCAGTGAAGGGACAGGGAGCGGTTCACCCCTCCACTTT.

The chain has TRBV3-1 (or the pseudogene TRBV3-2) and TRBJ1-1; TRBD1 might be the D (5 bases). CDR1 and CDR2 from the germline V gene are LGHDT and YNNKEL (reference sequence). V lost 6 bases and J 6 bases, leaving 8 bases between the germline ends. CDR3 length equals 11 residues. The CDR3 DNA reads TGTGCCAGCAGAACAGGCGCTGAAGCTTTCTTT. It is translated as CASRTGAEAFF.

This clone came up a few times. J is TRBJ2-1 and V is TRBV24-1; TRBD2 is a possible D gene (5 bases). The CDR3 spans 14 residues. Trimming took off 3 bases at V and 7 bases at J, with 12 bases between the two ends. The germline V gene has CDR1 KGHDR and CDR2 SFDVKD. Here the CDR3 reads CATSDGRAGNEQFF. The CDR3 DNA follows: TGTGCCACCAGTGATGGGCGGGCCGGTAATGAGCAGTTCTTC.

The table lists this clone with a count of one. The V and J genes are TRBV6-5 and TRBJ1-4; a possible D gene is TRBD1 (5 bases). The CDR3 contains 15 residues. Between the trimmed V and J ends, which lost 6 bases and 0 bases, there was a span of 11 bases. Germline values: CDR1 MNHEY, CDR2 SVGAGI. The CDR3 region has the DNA TGTGCCAGCAGGACCACAGGCACAACTAATGAAAAACTGTTTTTT. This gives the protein CASRTTGTTNEKLFF.

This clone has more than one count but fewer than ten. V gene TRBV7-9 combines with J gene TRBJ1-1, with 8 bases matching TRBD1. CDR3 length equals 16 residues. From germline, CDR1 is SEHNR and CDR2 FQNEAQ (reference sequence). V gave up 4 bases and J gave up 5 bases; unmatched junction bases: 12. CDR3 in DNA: TGTGCCAGCAGCTACCATCAGGGGGCTAGAGGTACTGAAGCTTTCTTT. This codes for CASSYHQGARGTEAFF.

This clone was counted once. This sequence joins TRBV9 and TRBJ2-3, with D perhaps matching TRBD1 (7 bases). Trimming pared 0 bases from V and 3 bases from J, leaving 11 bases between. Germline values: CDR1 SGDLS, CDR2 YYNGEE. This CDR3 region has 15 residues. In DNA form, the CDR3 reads TGTGCCAGCAGCGTAGGTGCAGGGGGGACAGATACGCAGTATTTT. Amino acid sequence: CASSVGAGGTDTQYF. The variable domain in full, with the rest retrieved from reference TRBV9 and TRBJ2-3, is DSGVTQTPKHLITATGQRVTLRCSPRSGDLSVYWYQQSLDQGLQFLIQYYNGEERAKGNILERFSAQQFPDLHSELNLSSLELGDSALYFCASSVGAGGTDTQYFGPGTRLTVL.

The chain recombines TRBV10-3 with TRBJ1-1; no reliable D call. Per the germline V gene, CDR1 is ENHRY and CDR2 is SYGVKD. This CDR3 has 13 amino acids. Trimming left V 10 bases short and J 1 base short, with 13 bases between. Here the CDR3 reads CATKYTGNTEAFF. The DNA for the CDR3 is TGTGCCACCAAATACACGGGGAACACTGAAGCTTTCTTT.

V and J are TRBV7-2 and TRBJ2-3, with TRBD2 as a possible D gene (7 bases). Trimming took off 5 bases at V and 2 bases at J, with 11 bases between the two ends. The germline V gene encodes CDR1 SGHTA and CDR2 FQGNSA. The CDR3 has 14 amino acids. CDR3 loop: CASSRGGVTDTQYF. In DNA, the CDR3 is TGTGCCAGCAGCCGCGGGGGCGTCACAGATACGCAGTATTTT.

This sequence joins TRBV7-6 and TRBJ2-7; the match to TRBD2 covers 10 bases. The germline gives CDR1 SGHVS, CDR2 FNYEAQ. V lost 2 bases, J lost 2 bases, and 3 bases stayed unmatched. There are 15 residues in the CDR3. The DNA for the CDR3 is TGTGCCAGCAGCTTAAGGACTAGCGGCACCTACGAGCAGTACTTC. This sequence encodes CASSLRTSGTYEQYF.

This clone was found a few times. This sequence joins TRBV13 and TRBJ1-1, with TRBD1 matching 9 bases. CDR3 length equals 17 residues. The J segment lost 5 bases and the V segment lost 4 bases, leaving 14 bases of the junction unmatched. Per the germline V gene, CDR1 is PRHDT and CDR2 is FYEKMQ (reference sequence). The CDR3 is CASSSVRDRAENTEAFF. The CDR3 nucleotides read TGTGCCAGCAGCTCGGTCCGGGACAGGGCTGAAAATACTGAAGCTTTCTTT.

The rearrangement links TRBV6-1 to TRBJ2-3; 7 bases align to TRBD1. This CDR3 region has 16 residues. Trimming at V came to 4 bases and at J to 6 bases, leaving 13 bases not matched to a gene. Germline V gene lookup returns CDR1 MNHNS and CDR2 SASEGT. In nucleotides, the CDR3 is TGTGCCAGCAGTGTAAACCGACAGGGACCCACGGATACGCAGTATTTT. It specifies CASSVNRQGPTDTQYF.

The CDR3 DNA reads TGTGCCACGGGGGACAGGGAATCCCACGAGCAGTACTTC. Translation: CATGDRESHEQYF. The chain has TRBV6-5 and TRBJ2-7, with TRBD1 matching 9 bases. Trimming took 10 bases from V and 5 from J; bases not matched to a gene: 9. The germline V gene encodes CDR1 MNHEY and CDR2 SVGAGI. The CDR3 is 13 amino acids.

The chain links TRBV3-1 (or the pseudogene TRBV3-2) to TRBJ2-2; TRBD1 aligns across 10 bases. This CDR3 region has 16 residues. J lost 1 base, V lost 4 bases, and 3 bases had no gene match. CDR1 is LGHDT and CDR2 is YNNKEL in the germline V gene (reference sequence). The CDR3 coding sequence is TGTGCCAGCAGCCCTAGGGACAGGGGGAACACCGGGGAGCTGTTTTTT. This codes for CASSPRDRGNTGELFF.

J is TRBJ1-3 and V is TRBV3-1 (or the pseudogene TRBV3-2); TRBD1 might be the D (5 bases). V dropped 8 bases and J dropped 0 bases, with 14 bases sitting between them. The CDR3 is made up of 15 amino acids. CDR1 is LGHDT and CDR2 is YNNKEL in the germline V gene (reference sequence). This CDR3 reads CASGTGTFSGNTIYF. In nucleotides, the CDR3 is TGTGCCAGCGGTACTGGGACTTTCTCTGGAAACACCATATATTTT.

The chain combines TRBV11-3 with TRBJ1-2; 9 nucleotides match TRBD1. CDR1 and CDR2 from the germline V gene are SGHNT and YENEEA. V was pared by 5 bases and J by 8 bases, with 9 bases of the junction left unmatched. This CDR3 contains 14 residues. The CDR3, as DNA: TGTGCCAGCAGCACGGACAGGGGAATAGGGGGCTACACCTTC. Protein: CASSTDRGIGGYTF.

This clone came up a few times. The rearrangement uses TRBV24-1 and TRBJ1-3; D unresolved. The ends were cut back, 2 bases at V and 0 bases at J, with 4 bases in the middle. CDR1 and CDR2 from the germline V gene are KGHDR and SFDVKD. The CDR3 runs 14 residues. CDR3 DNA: TGTGCCACCAGTGATTACACCTCTGGAAACACCATATATTTT. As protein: CATSDYTSGNTIYF.

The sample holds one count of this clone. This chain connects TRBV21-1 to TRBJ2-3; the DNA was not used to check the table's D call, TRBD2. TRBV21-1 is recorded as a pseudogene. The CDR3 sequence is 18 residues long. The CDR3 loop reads CASSNGLAGGPGTDTQYF. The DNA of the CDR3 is TGTGCCAGCAGCAATGGCCTAGCGGGAGGGCCTGGTACAGATACGCAGTATTTT.

CDR3 DNA: TGTGCCAGCAGTGAGACTAGCGGACTCACCGGGGAGCTGTTTTTT. It specifies CASSETSGLTGELFF. The chain combines TRBV25-1 with TRBJ2-2, with 9 bases identical to TRBD2. V shed 3 bases, J shed 4 bases, and the junction held 3 bases outside the gene matches. The CDR3 loop spans 15 amino acids. CDR1 and CDR2 from the germline V gene are MGHDK and SYGVNS.

The CDR3 loop is CASSLSDRAYEQYF. Written as DNA, the CDR3 is TGTGCCAGCAGCTTATCCGACAGGGCCTACGAGCAGTACTTC. V is TRBV7-9 and J is TRBJ2-7; TRBD1 aligns across 7 bases. The CDR3 is made up of 14 amino acids. The germline V gene encodes CDR1 SEHNR and CDR2 FQNEAQ (reference sequence). V gave up 2 bases and J gave up 2 bases; unmatched junction bases: 3.

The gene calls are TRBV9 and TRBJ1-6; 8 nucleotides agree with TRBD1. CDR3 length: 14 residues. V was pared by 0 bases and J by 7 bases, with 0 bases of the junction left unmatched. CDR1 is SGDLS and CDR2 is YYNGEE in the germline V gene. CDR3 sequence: CASSVGQGNSPLHF. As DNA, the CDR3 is TGTGCCAGCAGCGTAGGACAGGGGAATTCACCCCTCCACTTT.

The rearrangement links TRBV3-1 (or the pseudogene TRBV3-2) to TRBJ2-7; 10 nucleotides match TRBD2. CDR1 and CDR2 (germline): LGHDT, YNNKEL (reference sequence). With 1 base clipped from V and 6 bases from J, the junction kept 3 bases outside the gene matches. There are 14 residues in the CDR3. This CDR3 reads CASSQVGTSVEQYF. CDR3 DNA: TGTGCCAGCAGCCAAGTAGGGACTAGCGTCGAGCAGTACTTC.

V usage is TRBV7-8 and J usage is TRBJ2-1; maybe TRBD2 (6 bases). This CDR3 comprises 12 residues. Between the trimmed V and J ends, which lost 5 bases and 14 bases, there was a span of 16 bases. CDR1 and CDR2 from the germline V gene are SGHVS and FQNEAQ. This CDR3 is CASSPTGLEEFF. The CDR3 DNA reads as TGTGCCAGCAGCCCCACGGGACTCGAGGAGTTCTTC.